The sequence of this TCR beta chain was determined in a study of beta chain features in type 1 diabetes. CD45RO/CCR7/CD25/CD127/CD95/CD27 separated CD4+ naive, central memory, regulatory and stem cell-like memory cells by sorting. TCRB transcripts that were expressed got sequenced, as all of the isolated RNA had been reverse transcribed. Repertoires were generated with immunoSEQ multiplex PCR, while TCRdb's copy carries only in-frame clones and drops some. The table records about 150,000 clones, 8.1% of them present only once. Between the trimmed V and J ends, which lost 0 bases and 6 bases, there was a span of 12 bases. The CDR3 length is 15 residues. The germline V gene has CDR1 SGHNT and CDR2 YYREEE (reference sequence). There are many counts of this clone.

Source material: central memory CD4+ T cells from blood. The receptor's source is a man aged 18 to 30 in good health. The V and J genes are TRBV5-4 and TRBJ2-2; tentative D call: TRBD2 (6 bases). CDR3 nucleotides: TGTGCCAGCAGCTTGGATCCGGGGGACGCCGGGGAGCTGTTTTTT. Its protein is CASSLDPGDAGELFF.